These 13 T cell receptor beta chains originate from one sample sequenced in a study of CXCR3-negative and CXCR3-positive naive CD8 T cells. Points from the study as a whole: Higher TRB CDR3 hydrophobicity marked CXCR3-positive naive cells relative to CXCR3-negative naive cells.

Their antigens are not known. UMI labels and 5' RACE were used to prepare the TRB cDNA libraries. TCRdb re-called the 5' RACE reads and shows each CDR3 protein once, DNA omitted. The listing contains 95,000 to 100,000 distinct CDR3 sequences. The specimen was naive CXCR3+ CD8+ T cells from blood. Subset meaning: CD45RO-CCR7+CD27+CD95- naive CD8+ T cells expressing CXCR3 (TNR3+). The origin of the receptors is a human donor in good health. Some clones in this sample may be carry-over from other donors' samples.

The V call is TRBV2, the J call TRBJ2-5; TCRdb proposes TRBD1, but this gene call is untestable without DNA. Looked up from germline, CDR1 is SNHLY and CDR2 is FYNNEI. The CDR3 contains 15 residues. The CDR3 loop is CASSVAGGIQETQYF.

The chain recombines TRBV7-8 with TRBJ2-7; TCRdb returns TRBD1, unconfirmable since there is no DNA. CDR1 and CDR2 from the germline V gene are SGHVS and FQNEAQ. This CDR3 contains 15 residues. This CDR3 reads CASSAWRGGNYEQYF.

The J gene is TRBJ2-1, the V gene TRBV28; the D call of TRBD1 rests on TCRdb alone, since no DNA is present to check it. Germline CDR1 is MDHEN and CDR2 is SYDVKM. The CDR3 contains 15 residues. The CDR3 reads CASSGGQSSYNEQFF.

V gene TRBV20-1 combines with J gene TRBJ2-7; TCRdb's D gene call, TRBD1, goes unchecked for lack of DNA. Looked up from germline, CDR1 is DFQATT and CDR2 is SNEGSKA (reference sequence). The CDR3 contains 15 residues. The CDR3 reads CSARSARTNIYEQYF.

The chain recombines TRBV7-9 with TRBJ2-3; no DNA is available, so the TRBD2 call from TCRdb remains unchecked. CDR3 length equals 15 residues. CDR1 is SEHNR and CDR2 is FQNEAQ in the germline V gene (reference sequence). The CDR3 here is CASSPPAGGPHTQYF.

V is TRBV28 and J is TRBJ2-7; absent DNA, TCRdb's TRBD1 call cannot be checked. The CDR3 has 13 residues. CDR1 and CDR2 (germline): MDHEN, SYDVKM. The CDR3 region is CASSGGYYYEQYF.

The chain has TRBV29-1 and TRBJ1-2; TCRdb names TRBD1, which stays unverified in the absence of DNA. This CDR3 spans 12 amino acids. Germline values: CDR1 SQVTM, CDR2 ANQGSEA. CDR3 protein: CSVGTTGDGYTF.

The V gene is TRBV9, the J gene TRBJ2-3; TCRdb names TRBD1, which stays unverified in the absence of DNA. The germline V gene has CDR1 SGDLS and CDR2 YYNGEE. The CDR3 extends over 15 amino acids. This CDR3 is CASSSGTTSTDTQYF.

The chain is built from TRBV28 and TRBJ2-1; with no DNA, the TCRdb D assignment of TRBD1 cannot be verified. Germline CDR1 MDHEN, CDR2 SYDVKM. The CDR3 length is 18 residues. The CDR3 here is CASAPPLFKIVVDSEQFF.

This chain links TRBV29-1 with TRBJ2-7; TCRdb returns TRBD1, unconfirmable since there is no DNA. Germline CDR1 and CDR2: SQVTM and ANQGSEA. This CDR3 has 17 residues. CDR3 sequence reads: CSVEDWTGQGPGYEQYF.

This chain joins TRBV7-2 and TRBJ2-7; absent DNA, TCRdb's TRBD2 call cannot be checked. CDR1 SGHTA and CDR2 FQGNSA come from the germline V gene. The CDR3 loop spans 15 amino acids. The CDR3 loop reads CASSLPSGGASEQYF.

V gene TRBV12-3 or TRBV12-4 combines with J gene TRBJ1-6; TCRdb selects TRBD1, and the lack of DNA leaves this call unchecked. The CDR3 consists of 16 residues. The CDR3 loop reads CASSPPGQQYNSPLHF.

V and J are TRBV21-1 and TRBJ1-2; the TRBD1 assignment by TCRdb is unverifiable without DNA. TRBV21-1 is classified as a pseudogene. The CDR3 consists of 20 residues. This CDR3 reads CASSKAIDFGTEGANYGYTF.